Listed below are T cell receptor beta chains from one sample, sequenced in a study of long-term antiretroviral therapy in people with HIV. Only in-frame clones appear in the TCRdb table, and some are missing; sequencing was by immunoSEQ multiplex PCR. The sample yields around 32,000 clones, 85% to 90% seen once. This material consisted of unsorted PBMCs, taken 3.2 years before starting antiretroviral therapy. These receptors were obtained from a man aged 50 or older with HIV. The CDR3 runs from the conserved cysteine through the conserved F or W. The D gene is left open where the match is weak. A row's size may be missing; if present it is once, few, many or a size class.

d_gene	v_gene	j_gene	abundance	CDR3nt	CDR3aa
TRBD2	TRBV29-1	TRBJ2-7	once	TGCAGCGTGTCGGGGCTAGCGGGAGTCTTCGAGCAGTACTTC	CSVSGLAGVFEQYF
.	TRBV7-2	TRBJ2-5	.	TGTGCCAGCAGCATTAGGGGGGTAGAGACCCAGTACTTC	CASSIRGVETQYF
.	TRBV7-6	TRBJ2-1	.	TGTGCCAGCCGAGGGGTCGCTTACAATGAGCAGTTCTTC	CASRGVAYNEQFF
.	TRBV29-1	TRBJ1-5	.	TGCAGCGTTCTGGTGAGCAATCAGCCCCAGCATTTT	CSVLVSNQPQHF
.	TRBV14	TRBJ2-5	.	TGTGCCAGCAGCCCTCCGCAGGGCTGGGGCGGAGAGACCCAGTACTTC	CASSPPQGWGGETQYF
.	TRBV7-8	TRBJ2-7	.	TGTGCCAGCAGCTTAGGCGTGGGAGAGCAGTACTTC	CASSLGVGEQYF
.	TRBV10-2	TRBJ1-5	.	TGCGCCAGCAAGGGTGGGACAAGCAATCAGCCCCAGCATTTT	CASKGGTSNQPQHF
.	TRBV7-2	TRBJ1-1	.	TGTGCCAGCCGCTTCGACGGGAACACTGAAGCTTTCTTT	CASRFDGNTEAFF
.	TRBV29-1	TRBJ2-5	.	TGCAGCGTTGAAGATACAGGATTACAAGAGACCCAGTACTTC	CSVEDTGLQETQYF
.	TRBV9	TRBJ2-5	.	TGTGCCAGCAGCGCGGGACCCACGGGGGAGTGGGAGACCCAGTACTTC	CASSAGPTGEWETQYF
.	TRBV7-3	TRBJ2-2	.	TGTGCCAGCAGCTTAACGGGTCCGGCCACCGGGGAGCTGTTTTTT	CASSLTGPATGELFF
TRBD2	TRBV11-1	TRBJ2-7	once	TGTGCCAGCAGCACCCGGGGGGGGATCTACGAGCAGTACTTC	CASSTRGGIYEQYF
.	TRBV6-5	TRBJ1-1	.	TGTGCCAGCAGTTACGACACAGGGTTAGTCACTGAAGCTTTCTTT	CASSYDTGLVTEAFF
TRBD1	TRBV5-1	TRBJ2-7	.	TGCGCCAGCAGAACCGGGACAGGGACTCCCTACGAGCAGTACTTC	CASRTGTGTPYEQYF
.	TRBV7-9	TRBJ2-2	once	TGTGCCAACCTGACGGACCCCTCCGGGGAGCTGTTTTTT	CANLTDPSGELFF
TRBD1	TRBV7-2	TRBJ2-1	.	TGTGCCAGCAGCTCACAGGGGCCGCCCTACAATGAGCAGTTCTTC	CASSSQGPPYNEQFF
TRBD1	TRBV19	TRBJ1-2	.	TGTGCCAGTAGGGGGGACAGGTCTTATGGCTACACCTTC	CASRGDRSYGYTF
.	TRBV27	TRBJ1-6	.	TGTGCCAGCAGTCCCAGAGCCCGGAGAGGGTACCTTTTAAATTCACCCCTCCACTTT	CASSPRARRGYLLNSPLHF
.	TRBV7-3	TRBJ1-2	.	TGTGCCAGCAGCTTAAACCGGGACCTCTATGGCTACACCTTC	CASSLNRDLYGYTF
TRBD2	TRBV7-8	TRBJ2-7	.	TGTGCCAGCAGCTTAGCGGGGGGAGGGTTGGACTACGAGCAGTACTTC	CASSLAGGGLDYEQYF
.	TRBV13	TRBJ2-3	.	TGTGCCAGCAGCTTACCCGGGAGCGATACGCAGTATTTT	CASSLPGSDTQYF
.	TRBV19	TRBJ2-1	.	TGTGCCAGTAGTATAACGGGGGCACGGAATGAGCAGTTCTTC	CASSITGARNEQFF
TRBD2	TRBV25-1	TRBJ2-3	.	TGTGCCAGCAGCCAAGCGGGGGCTAGCACAGATACGCAGTATTTT	CASSQAGASTDTQYF
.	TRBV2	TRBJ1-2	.	TGTGCCAGCAGTGAAGATGACGTTTTTGCGGGCTACACCTTC	CASSEDDVFAGYTF
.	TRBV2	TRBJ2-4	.	TGTGCCAGCAGTACCTCAGCCGCGGCCAAAAACATTCAGTACTTC	CASSTSAAAKNIQYF
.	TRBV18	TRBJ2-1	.	TGTGCCAGCTCACCAGATCTAGCTTCCAATGAGCAGTTCTTC	CASSPDLASNEQFF
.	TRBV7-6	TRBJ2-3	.	TGTGCCAGCAGCGATATGTCGTATGCAGGGGATACGCAGTATTTT	CASSDMSYAGDTQYF
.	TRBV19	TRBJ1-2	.	TGTGCCAGTAGTCCTGACAGAAACTATGGCTACACCTTC	CASSPDRNYGYTF
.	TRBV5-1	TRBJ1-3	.	TGCGCCAGCAGCTTGGCAGGACCTGGAAACACCATATATTTT	CASSLAGPGNTIYF
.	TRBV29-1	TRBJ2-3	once	TGCAGCGTTGTGGTAGCTAACACAGATACGCAGTATTTT	CSVVVANTDTQYF
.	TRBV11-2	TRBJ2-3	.	TGTGCCAGCAGCTCCCCCCGGGGAAGGACTTATACGCAGTATTTT	CASSSPRGRTYTQYF
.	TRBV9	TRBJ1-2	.	TGTGCCAGCAGCGTAGGGGCAGTCGCTAACTATGGCTACACCTTC	CASSVGAVANYGYTF
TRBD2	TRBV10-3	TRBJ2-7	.	TGTGCCATCAGTGAGTTGGGACTAGCGGGAGTAAAGGAGCAGTACTTC	CAISELGLAGVKEQYF
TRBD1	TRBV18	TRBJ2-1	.	TGTGCCAGCTCACCACTGGCGACAGGGGGGAGTGAGCAGTTCTTC	CASSPLATGGSEQFF
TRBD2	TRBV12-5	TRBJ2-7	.	TGTGCTAGTGGTCCCACACTAGCGGGAGGGGGCGAGCAGTACTTC	CASGPTLAGGGEQYF
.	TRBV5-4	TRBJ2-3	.	TGTGCCAGCAGTTCCACAGATACGCAGTATTTT	CASSSTDTQYF
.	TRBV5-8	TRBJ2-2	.	TGTGCCAGCAGCTCCTATGGGGGGACCGGGGAGCTGTTTTTT	CASSSYGGTGELFF
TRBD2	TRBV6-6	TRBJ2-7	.	TGTGCCAGCAGTCCGCTTAGGAGCGGGAGTGCGCTGGGAAAGTACTTC	CASSPLRSGSALGKYF
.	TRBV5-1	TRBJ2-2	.	TGCGCCAGCAGCTTGTTGGGCCCCGGGGAGCTGTTTTTT	CASSLLGPGELFF
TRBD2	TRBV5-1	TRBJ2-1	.	TGCGCCAGCAGCTATCTAGCGGGAGGGCCCCCTTCTGGGAATGAGCAGTTCTTC	CASSYLAGGPPSGNEQFF
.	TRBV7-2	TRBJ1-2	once	TGTGCCAGCAGCTTACAACAGACCTATGGCTACACCTTC	CASSLQQTYGYTF
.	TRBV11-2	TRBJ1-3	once	TGTGCCAGCAGCTCCTATGGTGTCCCCAGCTCTGGAAACACCATATATTTT	CASSSYGVPSSGNTIYF
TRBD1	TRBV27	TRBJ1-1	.	TGTGCCAGCAGCGGACAGGGGTGGACTGAAGCTTTCTTT	CASSGQGWTEAFF
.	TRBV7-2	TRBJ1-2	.	TGTGCCAGCAGCTTGATTTCAGGGACCTATGGCTACACCTTC	CASSLISGTYGYTF
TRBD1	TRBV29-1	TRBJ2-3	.	TGCAGCGTTGCCGGACAGGGGGCCACAGATACGCAGTATTTT	CSVAGQGATDTQYF
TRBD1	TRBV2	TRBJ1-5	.	TGTGCCAGCAGTCTCGACAGGGGTAATAGTCAGCCCCAGCATTTT	CASSLDRGNSQPQHF
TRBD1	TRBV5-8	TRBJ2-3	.	TGTGCCAGCAGCCGTCGGACAGGGGCGAGGGGCACAGATACGCAGTATTTT	CASSRRTGARGTDTQYF
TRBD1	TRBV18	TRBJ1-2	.	TGTGCCAGCTCACCCGGACAGGGGGCGAGCGGCTACACCTTC	CASSPGQGASGYTF
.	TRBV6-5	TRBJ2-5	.	TGTGCCAGCAGTCTGGGCCAGGGTTTGGAGACCCAGTACTTC	CASSLGQGLETQYF
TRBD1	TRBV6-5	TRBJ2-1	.	TGTGCCAGCAGTTACACAGGACAGGGATTTCCATGGCAGTTCTTC	CASSYTGQGFPWQFF
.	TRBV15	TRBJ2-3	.	TGTGCCACCAGCGGGGGCAGACAGGCAGATACGCAGTATTTT	CATSGGRQADTQYF
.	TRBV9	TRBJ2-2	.	TGTGCCAGCAGCCTCGGTGGCACCGGGGAGCTGTTTTTT	CASSLGGTGELFF
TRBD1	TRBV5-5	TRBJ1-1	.	TGTGCCAGCAGCCTTGGGACAGGGGGCACTAACACTGAAGCTTTCTTT	CASSLGTGGTNTEAFF
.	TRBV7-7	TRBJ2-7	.	TGTGCCAGCAGCGCTGGACGGTCCTACGAGCAGTACTTC	CASSAGRSYEQYF
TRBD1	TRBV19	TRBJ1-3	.	TGTGCCAGTAGTCCCGGGACAGCTCCTGGAAACACCATATATTTT	CASSPGTAPGNTIYF
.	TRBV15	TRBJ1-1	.	TGTGCCACCAGCAGAGATTTGACACGAGAAGCTTTCTTT	CATSRDLTREAFF
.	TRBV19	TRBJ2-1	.	TGTGCCAGTAGTATAGATCAAGGGGTGGGCTCCTACAATGAGCAGTTCTTC	CASSIDQGVGSYNEQFF
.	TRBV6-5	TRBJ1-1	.	TGTGCCAGCAGGCAGGGAAGCGTCACTGAAGCTTTCTTT	CASRQGSVTEAFF
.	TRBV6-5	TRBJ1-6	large	TGTGCCAGCAGTTATAGTGTAGGGGACGGGGCTTCACCCCTCCACTTT	CASSYSVGDGASPLHF
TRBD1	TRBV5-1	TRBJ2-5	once	TGCGCCAGCAGCTTCGGGACAGCCCAAGAGACCCAGTACTTC	CASSFGTAQETQYF